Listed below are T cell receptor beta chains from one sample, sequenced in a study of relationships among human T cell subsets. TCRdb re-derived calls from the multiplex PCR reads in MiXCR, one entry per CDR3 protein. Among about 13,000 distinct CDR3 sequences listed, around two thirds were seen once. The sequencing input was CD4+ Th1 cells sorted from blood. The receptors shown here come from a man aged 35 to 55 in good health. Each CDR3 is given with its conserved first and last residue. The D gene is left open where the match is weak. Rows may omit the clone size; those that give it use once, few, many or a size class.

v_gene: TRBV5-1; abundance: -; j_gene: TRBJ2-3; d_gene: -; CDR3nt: TGCGCCAGCAGTCTTCGGGGGCCAAACACAGATACGCAGTATTTT; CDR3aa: CASSLRGPNTDTQYF
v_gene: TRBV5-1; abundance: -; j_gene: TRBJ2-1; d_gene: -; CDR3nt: TGCGCCAGCAGCTTGGAAGTCTCCAGCTGGGGGAATGAGCAGTTCTTC; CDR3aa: CASSLEVSSWGNEQFF
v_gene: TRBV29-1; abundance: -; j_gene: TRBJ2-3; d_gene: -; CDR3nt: TGCAGCGGAGGGGGACTCACAGATACGCAGTATTTT; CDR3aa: CSGGGLTDTQYF
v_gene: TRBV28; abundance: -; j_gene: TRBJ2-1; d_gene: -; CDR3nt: TGTGCCAGCAGTTTTCAGGTTAGCGAGCAGTTCTTC; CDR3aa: CASSFQVSEQFF
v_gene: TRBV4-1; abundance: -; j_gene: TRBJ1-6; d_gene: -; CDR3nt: TGCGCCAGCAGCCAAGGACGGATGAGCTCCTATAATTCACCCCTCCACTTT; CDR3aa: CASSQGRMSSYNSPLHF
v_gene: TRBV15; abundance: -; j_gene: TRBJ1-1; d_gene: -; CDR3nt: TGTGCCACCAGCGGCGCGGCGGGGAACACTGAAGCTTTCTTT; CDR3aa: CATSGAAGNTEAFF
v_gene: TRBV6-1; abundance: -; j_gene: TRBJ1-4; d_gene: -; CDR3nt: TGTGCCAGCGGTTGGACAGCGACTAATGAAAAACTGTTTTTT; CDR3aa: CASGWTATNEKLFF
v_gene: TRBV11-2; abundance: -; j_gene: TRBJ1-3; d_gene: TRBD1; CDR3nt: TGTGCCAGCAGCCTCAATACCGGGACAGTTGGAAACACCATATATTTT; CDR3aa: CASSLNTGTVGNTIYF
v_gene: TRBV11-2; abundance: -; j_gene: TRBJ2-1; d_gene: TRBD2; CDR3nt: TGTGCCAGCAGCCAAATAGCGGGAGGAAGTGACAATGAGCAGTTCTTC; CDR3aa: CASSQIAGGSDNEQFF
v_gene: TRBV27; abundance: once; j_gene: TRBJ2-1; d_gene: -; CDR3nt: TGTGCCAGCAGCCCCGGGGGGCTGGGTGAGCAGTTCTTC; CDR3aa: CASSPGGLGEQFF
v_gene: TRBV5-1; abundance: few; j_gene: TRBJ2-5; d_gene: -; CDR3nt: TGCGCCAGCAGCCGGCCCTCTAGCACGGAGACCCAGTACTTC; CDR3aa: CASSRPSSTETQYF
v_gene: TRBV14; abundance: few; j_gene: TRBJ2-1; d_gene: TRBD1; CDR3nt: TGTGCCAGCAGCCCTCTCGACAGGGACGATGAGCAGTTCTTC; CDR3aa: CASSPLDRDDEQFF
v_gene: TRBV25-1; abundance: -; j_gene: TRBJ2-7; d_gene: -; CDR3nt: TGTGCCAGCAGTGACCGACACTTGGGTGGCTACGAGCAGTACTTC; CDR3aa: CASSDRHLGGYEQYF
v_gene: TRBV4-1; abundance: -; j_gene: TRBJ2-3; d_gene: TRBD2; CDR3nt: TGCGCCAGCAGCCGCCGGACTAGCGGGAGCACAGATACGCAGTATTTT; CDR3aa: CASSRRTSGSTDTQYF
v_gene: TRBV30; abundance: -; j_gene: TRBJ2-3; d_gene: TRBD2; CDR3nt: TGTGCCTGGAGCCGGGGACTAGCGGGAGGAGGAGATACGCAGTATTTT; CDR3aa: CAWSRGLAGGGDTQYF
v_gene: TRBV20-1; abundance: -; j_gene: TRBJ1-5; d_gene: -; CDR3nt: TGCAGTGCTAGGGACAGACTATCAGGAGAGTATCAGCCCCAGCATTTT; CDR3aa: CSARDRLSGEYQPQHF
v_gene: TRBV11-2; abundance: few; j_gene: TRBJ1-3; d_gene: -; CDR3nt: TGTGCCAGCAGCTTAGAAGCTGGAAACACCATATATTTT; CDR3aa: CASSLEAGNTIYF
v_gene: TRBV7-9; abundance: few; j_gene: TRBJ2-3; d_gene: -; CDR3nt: TGTGCCAGCAGCTTAGGCGACAGGCCCTCCAGCACAGATACGCAGTATTTT; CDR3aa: CASSLGDRPSSTDTQYF
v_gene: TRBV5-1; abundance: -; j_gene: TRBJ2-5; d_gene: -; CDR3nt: TGCGCCAGCAGCCAGGGAATTTTCCAAGAGACCCAGTACTTC; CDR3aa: CASSQGIFQETQYF
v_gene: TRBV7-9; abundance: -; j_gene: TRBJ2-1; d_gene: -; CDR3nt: TGTGCCAGCAGCTTAGTTGGCGATGAGCAGTTCTTC; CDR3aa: CASSLVGDEQFF
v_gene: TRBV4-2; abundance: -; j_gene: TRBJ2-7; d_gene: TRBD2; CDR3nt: TGTGCCAGCAGCCAAGGGCTCGGGACTAGCGGGACAAACGAGCAGTACTTC; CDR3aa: CASSQGLGTSGTNEQYF
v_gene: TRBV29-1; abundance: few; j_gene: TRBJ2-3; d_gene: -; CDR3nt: TGCAGCGTTGAGAAGGACACAGATACGCAGTATTTT; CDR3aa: CSVEKDTDTQYF
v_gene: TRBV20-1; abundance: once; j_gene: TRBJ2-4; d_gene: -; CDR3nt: TGCAGTGCTAGAGATTCAAGGGACATTCAGTACTTC; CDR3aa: CSARDSRDIQYF
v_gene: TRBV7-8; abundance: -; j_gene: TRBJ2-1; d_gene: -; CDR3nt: TGTGCCAGCAGCTTATCTCGAGCAGGTACCTCTAGGAGTGAGCAGTTCTTC; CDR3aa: CASSLSRAGTSRSEQFF
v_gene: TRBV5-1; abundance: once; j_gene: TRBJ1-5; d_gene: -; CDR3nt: TGCGCCAGCAGCTTGGCCCCCAGTAACAATCAGCCCCAGCATTTT; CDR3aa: CASSLAPSNNQPQHF
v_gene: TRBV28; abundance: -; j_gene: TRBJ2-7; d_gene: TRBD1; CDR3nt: TGTGCCAGCAGTCTCCCGGACAGGCCATCCTACGAGCAGTACTTC; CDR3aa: CASSLPDRPSYEQYF
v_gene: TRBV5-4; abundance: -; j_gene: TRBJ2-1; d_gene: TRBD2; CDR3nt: TGTGCCAGCAGCTCGGGTAGCGGGACTTACAATGAGCAGTTCTTC; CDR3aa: CASSSGSGTYNEQFF
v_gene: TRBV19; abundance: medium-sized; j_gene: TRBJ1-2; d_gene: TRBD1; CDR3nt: TGTGCCAGTAGTATGGAAGGGGGCGCCCACTATGGCTACACCTTC; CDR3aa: CASSMEGGAHYGYTF
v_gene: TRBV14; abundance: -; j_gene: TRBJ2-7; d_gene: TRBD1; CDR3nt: TGTGCCAGCAGCCAAGATCCAGGGGGCTACGAGCAGTACTTC; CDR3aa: CASSQDPGGYEQYF
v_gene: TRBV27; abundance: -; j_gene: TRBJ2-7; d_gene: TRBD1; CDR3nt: TGTGCCAGCAGTTTGTTACAGGGGGCCTACGAGCAGTACTTC; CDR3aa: CASSLLQGAYEQYF
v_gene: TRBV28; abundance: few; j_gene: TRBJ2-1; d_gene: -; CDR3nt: TGTGCCAGCAGGGACAGCTCCTACAATGAGCAGTTCTTC; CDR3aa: CASRDSSYNEQFF
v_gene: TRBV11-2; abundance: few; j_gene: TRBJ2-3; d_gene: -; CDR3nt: TGTGCCAGCAGCTTTGGCGGCCTTAAGGGGGATACGCAGTATTTT; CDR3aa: CASSFGGLKGDTQYF
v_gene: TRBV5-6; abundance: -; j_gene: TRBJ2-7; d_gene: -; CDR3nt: TGTGCCAGCAGCTCAATAACAGGGCCTCAAACCACCTACGAGCAGTACTTC; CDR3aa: CASSSITGPQTTYEQYF
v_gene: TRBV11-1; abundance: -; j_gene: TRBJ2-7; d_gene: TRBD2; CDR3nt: TGTGCCAGCAGCTTAGGAGCGGGAGCATTGTACGAGCAGTACTTC; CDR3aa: CASSLGAGALYEQYF
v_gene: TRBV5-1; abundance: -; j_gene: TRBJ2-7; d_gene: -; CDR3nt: TGCGCCAGCAGCTTGGACGGAAGGGGAGACGAGCAGTACTTC; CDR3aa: CASSLDGRGDEQYF
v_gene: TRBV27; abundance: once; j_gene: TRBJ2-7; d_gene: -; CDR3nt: TGTGCCAGCATCCCTCTCGCAGGGATTGGAGAGCAGTACTTC; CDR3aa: CASIPLAGIGEQYF
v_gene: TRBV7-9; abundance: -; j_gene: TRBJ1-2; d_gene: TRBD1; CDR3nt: TGTGCCAGCAGCTTAGGACAGGGGGCCAGCTACACCTTC; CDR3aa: CASSLGQGASYTF
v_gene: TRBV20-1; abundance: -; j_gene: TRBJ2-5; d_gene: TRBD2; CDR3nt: TGCAGTGCTAGAAAGACTAGCGGAGCGGGAGAGACCCAGTACTTC; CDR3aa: CSARKTSGAGETQYF
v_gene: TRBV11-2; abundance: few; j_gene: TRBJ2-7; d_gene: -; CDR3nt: TGTGCCAGCAGACACCATCTGCGACGGCAAAGCTCCTACGAGCAGTACTTC; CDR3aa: CASRHHLRRQSSYEQYF
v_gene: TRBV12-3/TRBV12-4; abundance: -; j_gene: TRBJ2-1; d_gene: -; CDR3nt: TGTGCCAGCAGCCGAACAGGGACTCCAAGGTTCTTC; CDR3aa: CASSRTGTPRFF
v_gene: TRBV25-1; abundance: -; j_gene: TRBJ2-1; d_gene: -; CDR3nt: TGTGCCAGCAGCCCGAGGCTCTCAGCCGATGAGCAGTTCTTC; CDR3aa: CASSPRLSADEQFF
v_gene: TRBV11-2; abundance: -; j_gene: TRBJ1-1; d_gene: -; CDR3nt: TGTGCCAGCAGCCCGCTTCTGGGGTTAACTGAAGCTTTCTTT; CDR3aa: CASSPLLGLTEAFF
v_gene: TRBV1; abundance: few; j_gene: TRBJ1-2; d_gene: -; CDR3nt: TGCACCAGCAGCCTTGAGCCGCGAGGCTACACCTTC; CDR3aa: CTSSLEPRGYTF
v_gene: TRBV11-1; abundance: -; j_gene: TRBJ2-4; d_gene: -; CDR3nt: TGCGCCAGCAGCTTGAGTCCCACTACGGCCAAAAACATTCAGTACTTC; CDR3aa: CASSLSPTTAKNIQYF
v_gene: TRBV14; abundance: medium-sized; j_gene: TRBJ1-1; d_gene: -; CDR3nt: TGTGCCAGCAGCCAAGATCGGGACCTGAGCGCTTTCTTT; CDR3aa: CASSQDRDLSAFF